Shown below are 26 T cell receptor beta chains from a single sample sequenced in a study of blood T cell repertoires in COVID-19. Libraries were prepared by immunoSEQ multiplex PCR; TCRdb keeps only in-frame clonotypes and omits some of them. Of 100,000 or so clones in the sample, roughly four fifths were seen once. The specimen was peripheral blood. The receptor source for this set is a human donor in a cohort sampled during active COVID-19.

The chain recombines TRBV5-4 with TRBJ2-5, with 10 positions matching TRBD1. Germline CDR1 SGHNT, CDR2 YYREEE (reference sequence). The CDR3 runs to 14 residues. The V gene end was trimmed by 4 bases and the J gene end by 2 bases; junction bases not matched to a gene: 2. This chain's CDR3 is CASSKDRGQETQYF. CDR3 DNA: TGTGCCAGCAGCAAGGACAGGGGGCAAGAGACCCAGTACTTC.

The rearrangement uses TRBV6-5 and TRBJ2-5, with D perhaps matching TRBD1 (5 bases). Trimming pared 6 bases from V and 5 bases from J, leaving 19 bases between. The CDR3 length is 15 residues. From germline, CDR1 is MNHEY and CDR2 SVGAGI. The CDR3 bases are TGTGCCAGCAGCAGCTATTTCAGGGTACAGGAGACCCAGTACTTC. Translation gives CASSSYFRVQETQYF.

The chain joins TRBV7-8 to TRBJ1-6, with D possibly TRBD1 on 5 matching bases. The CDR3 totals 14 residues. The ends were cut back, 5 bases at V and 10 bases at J, with 15 bases in the middle. Germline assignment: CDR1 SGHVS and CDR2 FQNEAQ. The CDR3 loop is CASSASRVRSPLHF. The CDR3 bases are TGTGCCAGCAGCGCCAGCAGGGTGCGGTCACCCCTCCACTTT.

This clone was recorded only once. The chain recombines TRBV6-2 or TRBV6-3 with TRBJ2-5, with 13 nucleotides matching TRBD2. Per germline, CDR1 MNHEY and CDR2 SVGEGT. V gave up 2 bases and J gave up 2 bases; unmatched junction bases: 2. This CDR3 spans 16 amino acids. CDR3 amino acids: CASSYTSGGAQETQYF. The CDR3 nucleotides read TGTGCCAGCAGTTACACTAGCGGGGGGGCTCAAGAGACCCAGTACTTC.

The sample holds a few counts of this clone. The chain combines TRBV19 with TRBJ1-5; 7 bases line up with TRBD1. Per the germline V gene, CDR1 is LNHDA and CDR2 is SQIVND (reference sequence). Losses at the gene ends were 6 bases for V and 1 base for J; bases not matched to a gene: 9. The CDR3 length is 16 residues. For the CDR3, the DNA is TGTGCCAGTAGGATGGCAGGGGGTATAAGCAATCAGCCCCAGCATTTT. Its protein product is CASRMAGGISNQPQHF.

This chain connects TRBV5-4 to TRBJ2-7; TRBD2 aligns across 11 bases. This CDR3 has 14 amino acids. Germline CDR1 and CDR2: SGHNT and YYREEE (reference sequence). V lost 4 bases and J lost 7; bases outside the gene matches: 7. The CDR3 DNA follows: TGTGCCAGCAGCCCAGAGACTAGCGGGGAGGAGCAGTACTTC. Translation: CASSPETSGEEQYF.

The V gene is TRBV5-1, the J gene TRBJ1-1, with D uncertain. This CDR3 is 13 amino acids long. V dropped 5 bases and J dropped 3 bases, with 11 bases sitting between them. Germline CDR1 and CDR2: SGHRS and YFSETQ. The CDR3 sequence: CASSTDGDTEAFF. The CDR3 nucleotides read TGCGCCAGCAGTACGGACGGGGACACTGAAGCTTTCTTT.

The chain employs TRBV6-5 and TRBJ1-2; 8 bases align to TRBD1. Per germline, CDR1 MNHEY and CDR2 SVGAGI. The CDR3 spans 14 residues. V lost 5 bases to trimming and J lost 4 bases; unmatched junction nucleotides: 6. The CDR3: CASSRTGSSYGYTF. The CDR3 nucleotides are TGTGCCAGCAGTCGGACAGGGTCTAGCTATGGCTACACCTTC.

Details on this clone: Other DNA sequences from this sample encode an identical CDR3 as well. The chain uses TRBV5-1 and TRBJ2-5; 9 positions match TRBD2. V shed 2 bases and J 6 bases; nucleotides not matched to a gene: 8. From germline, CDR1 is SGHRS and CDR2 YFSETQ. The CDR3 sequence is 15 residues long. The CDR3 sequence is CASSFGGGGEKTQYF. For the CDR3, the DNA is TGCGCCAGCAGCTTCGGTGGCGGGGGGGAGAAGACCCAGTACTTC. Supplemented by reference TRBV5-1 and TRBJ2-5, the full variable domain reads KAGVTQTPRYLIKTRGQQVTLSCSPISGHRSVSWYQQTPGQGLQFLFEYFSETQRNKGNFPGRFSGRQFSNSRSEMNVSTLELGDSALYLCASSFGGGGEKTQYFGPGTRLLVL.

The chain combines TRBV18 with TRBJ2-5; no clear D. In germline, CDR1 is KGHSH, CDR2 LQKENI. The CDR3 loop spans 12 amino acids. Trimming stripped 3 bases from V and 3 bases from J, with 5 bases between. CDR3 sequence (DNA): TGTGCCAGCTCACCGTCGGAAGAGACCCAGTACTTC. This sequence encodes CASSPSEETQYF.

V and J are TRBV6-5 and TRBJ2-4; 9 positions match TRBD2. V trimming: 6 bases; J trimming: 8 bases; junction bases outside the gene matches: 5. The germline gives CDR1 MNHEY, CDR2 SVGAGI. This CDR3 is 13 amino acids long. The CDR3 region has the DNA TGTGCCAGCAGGCGGGAGGGGGGGGACATTCAGTACTTC. Protein product: CASRREGGDIQYF.

V usage is TRBV30 and J usage is TRBJ2-6, with a possible D match to TRBD1 (5 bases). The CDR3 is 13 amino acids. In germline, CDR1 is GTSNPN, CDR2 SVGIG (reference sequence). The V end was cut by 4 bases, the J end by 1 base, with 5 bases between. CDR3 loop: CAWTGSGANVLTF. The CDR3 region has the DNA TGTGCCTGGACAGGGTCTGGGGCCAACGTCCTGACTTTC.

The genes are TRBV7-9 and TRBJ2-4, with 8 bases identical to TRBD2. The J segment lost 2 bases and the V segment lost 0 bases, leaving 3 bases of the junction unmatched. CDR1 SEHNR and CDR2 FQNEAQ come from the germline V gene (reference sequence). The CDR3 covers 16 residues. The CDR3 sequence: CASSLASGTSKNIQYF. In nucleotides, the CDR3 is TGTGCCAGCAGCTTAGCTAGCGGGACCTCCAAAAACATTCAGTACTTC.

The chain recombines TRBV6-6 with TRBJ1-6; D may be TRBD1 (6 bases). CDR1 and CDR2 from the germline V gene are MNHNY and SVGAGI (reference sequence). This CDR3 region has 15 residues. V shed 2 bases and J shed 10 bases, with 15 bases lying between them. CDR3 sequence (DNA): TGTGCCAGCAGTTACGAATCGGCAGGGGACTCACCCCTCCACTTT. Protein sequence: CASSYESAGDSPLHF.

The chain combines TRBV28 with TRBJ2-7; a weak D match, TRBD1 (6 bases). The germline V and J ends were trimmed by 6 bases and 4 bases, with 16 bases remaining between them. The length of the CDR3 is 14 residues. Looked up from germline, CDR1 is MDHEN and CDR2 is SYDVKM. The CDR3 DNA follows: TGTGCCAGCAGCACACACAGGGATCGGTACGAGCAGTACTTC. Residues: CASSTHRDRYEQYF.

The rearrangement uses TRBV15 and TRBJ1-3; 9 bases map to TRBD1. There are 16 residues in the CDR3. Trimming at V came to 1 base and at J to 4 bases, leaving 5 bases not matched to a gene. The germline V gene has CDR1 LNHNV and CDR2 YYDKDF (reference sequence). As DNA, the CDR3 is TGTGCCACCAGCAGAGTACAGGGGGCGCGGGGAAACACCATATATTTT. Amino acids: CATSRVQGARGNTIYF.

The V and J genes are TRBV9 and TRBJ2-5; no firm D call. Germline V CDR1 and CDR2: SGDLS, YYNGEE. V lost 3 bases and J 2 bases, leaving 11 bases between the germline ends. This CDR3 spans 14 amino acids. DNA for the CDR3: TGTGCCAGCAGCGGGAGCCAGTTACAAGAGACCCAGTACTTC. Its protein is CASSGSQLQETQYF.

This sequence joins TRBV29-1 and TRBJ2-3, with D possibly matching TRBD2 (5 bases). The CDR3 runs 12 residues. Germline CDR1 SQVTM, CDR2 ANQGSEA. V was cut by 7 bases and J by 6 bases, with 14 bases left in between. The CDR3 DNA reads as TGCAGCGCCCTGCCCGGGGTTGATACGCAGTATTTT. It codes for CSALPGVDTQYF.

DNA of the CDR3: TGCGCCAGCAGTGCGGGACAGGGGGCGTTCGGGGAGACCCAGTACTTC. Translating gives CASSAGQGAFGETQYF. The V gene is TRBV10-1, the J gene TRBJ2-5; TRBD1 agrees at 12 bases. This CDR3 region has 16 residues. Trimming took 4 bases from V and 5 from J; bases not matched to a gene: 8. The germline V gene encodes CDR1 WNHNN and CDR2 SYGVQD (reference sequence).

The chain joins TRBV6-2 or TRBV6-3 to TRBJ2-1; 9 nucleotides line up with TRBD2. Per the germline V gene, CDR1 is MNHEY and CDR2 is SVGEGT. J was trimmed by 6 bases and V by 2 bases; bases with no gene match: 5. The CDR3 loop spans 15 amino acids. The CDR3 DNA reads TGTGCCAGCAGTTACCTAGCGGGGTACTTCAATGAGCAGTTCTTC. It codes for CASSYLAGYFNEQFF.

The chain combines TRBV6-5 with TRBJ2-7; possible D gene TRBD2, 5 bases. Germline-derived CDR1 and CDR2 are MNHEY and SVGAGI. The CDR3 is made up of 13 amino acids. Trimming removed 5 bases from V and 0 bases from J, with 8 bases in between. CDR3 DNA sequence: TGTGCCAGCAGTCGGACTGCCTCCTACGAGCAGTACTTC. It is translated as CASSRTASYEQYF.

The chain couples TRBV18 to TRBJ1-4; 8 bases are a match to TRBD1. CDR1 is KGHSH, CDR2 LQKENI, per germline. The CDR3 loop spans 17 amino acids. V gave up 2 bases and J gave up 5 bases; unmatched junction bases: 10. The DNA for the CDR3 is TGTGCCAGCTCACCAAGACAGGGGAACCGCCTAAATGAAAAACTGTTTTTT. Protein sequence: CASSPRQGNRLNEKLFF.

This chain uses TRBV5-1 with TRBJ1-1; TRBD1 agrees at 7 bases. From germline, CDR1 is SGHRS and CDR2 YFSETQ. This CDR3 comprises 15 residues. V dropped 4 bases and J dropped 5; count of bases not matched to a gene: 11. CDR3 nucleotides: TGCGCCAGCAGCCTCGACACAGGGGAAGGGACTGAAGCTTTCTTT. Translated, it gives CASSLDTGEGTEAFF.

V and J are TRBV19 and TRBJ1-2, with D possibly being TRBD1 (6 bases). The CDR3 extends over 18 amino acids. V gave up 8 bases and J gave up 2 bases, with 27 bases separating them. Germline-derived CDR1 and CDR2 are LNHDA and SQIVND (reference sequence). CDR3 bases: TGTGCCAGTGCCTTGGGGGCCTGGTTCTCCCCGGAGAACTATGGCTACACCTTC. This gives the protein CASALGAWFSPENYGYTF.

The V call is TRBV3-1 (or the pseudogene TRBV3-2), the J call TRBJ2-1; TRBD1 aligns across 12 bases. V lost 2 bases and J lost 7; bases outside the gene matches: 12. Per the germline V gene, CDR1 is LGHDT and CDR2 is YNNKEL (reference sequence). This CDR3 spans 18 amino acids. The CDR3 reads CASSQPPGTGGKWNEQFF. In DNA form, the CDR3 reads TGTGCCAGCAGCCAACCGCCCGGGACAGGGGGCAAGTGGAATGAGCAGTTCTTC.

The sample holds one count of this clone. The V call is TRBV2, the J call TRBJ1-4, with D unclear. Deletions cut 5 bases from V and 4 bases from J, with 14 bases between. Germline CDR1 SNHLY, CDR2 FYNNEI. The CDR3 length is 15 residues. Written as DNA, the CDR3 is TGTGCCAGCAGTAGCGGTCGCAGACTTAATGAAAAACTGTTTTTT. It codes for CASSSGRRLNEKLFF.